The sequence of this T cell receptor (beta chain) was determined in a study of T cells in Graves' hyperthyroidism and ophthalmopathy. About the research overall: Staff took peripheral blood when the initial diagnosis was made, before any treatment began. The study, taken as a whole, reports: Prediction of ophthalmopathy progression came a median approximately 7 months pre-onset. In the analysis, a 13 V-J model separated ophthalmopathy from stable hyperthyroidism.

In this sample, this clonotype turned up a few times. Its target is unknown. RNA transcripts yielded amplified TCR beta CDR3 regions. A set of HTBI primers served as the primers for a first-round RT-PCR of the TCR CDR3. TCRdb reprocessed the multiplex PCR reads with MiXCR, giving one entry per CDR3 protein. The repertoire holds hundreds of thousands of distinct CDR3 sequences, with roughly 15% as singletons. V was clipped by 2 bases and J by 5 bases, with 15 bases between them. The germline CDR1 and CDR2 sequences are SEHNR and FQNEAQ (reference sequence). The CDR3 contains 15 residues. Sequencing was done on a sample of blood. This sequence was found in a woman under 30 with Graves' hyperthyroidism. J is TRBJ1-1 and V is TRBV7-9; D is unresolved. For the CDR3, the DNA is TGTGCCAGCAGCTTAAGTAGGGAGAGGAATACTGAAGCTTTCTTT. Translated, it gives CASSLSRERNTEAFF.